Each of the 24 T cell receptor beta chains below was sequenced from the same sample in a study of T-cell reconstitution after alpha-beta-depleted transplantation in children. Unique molecular identifiers were used to barcode this TCRbeta library. MiXCR, run by TCRdb on the PCR reads, gives a single entry per CDR3 protein. The table records approximately 290,000 distinct CDR3 sequences, about 9.9% of them present only once. The sequencing here drew on peripheral blood, taken 180 days after TCRalphabeta/CD19-depleted stem cell transplant. The receptors originated from a male patient aged 2 to 9 who had a stem cell transplant for chronic granulomatous disease, so the T cells may come from the graft donor.

V usage is TRBV3-1 and J usage is TRBJ2-7; D may be TRBD2 (6 bases). CDR1 is LGHDT and CDR2 is YNNKEL in the germline V gene (reference sequence). V dropped 1 base and J dropped 3 bases, with 16 bases sitting between them. This CDR3 region has 16 residues. CDR3 amino acids: CASSQVGHQAGYEQYF. In DNA form, the CDR3 reads TGTGCCAGCAGCCAAGTGGGTCATCAAGCGGGCTACGAGCAGTACTTC.

Note on this clonotype: A much larger clone differs by one base, so this may be a read error. The chain is built from TRBV29-1 and TRBJ2-7, with D perhaps matching TRBD1 (6 bases). Trimming stripped 4 bases from V and 2 bases from J, with 12 bases between. The CDR3 totals 13 residues. CDR1 is SQVTM and CDR2 is ANQGSEA in the germline V gene. The CDR3 sequence is CSVGGTRAYEQYF. The CDR3 region has the DNA TGCAGCGTTGGGGGGACACGGGCCTACGAGCAGTACTTC.

Ten or more counts support this clonotype. The genes are TRBV29-1 and TRBJ2-7, with unresolved D. Deletions cut 5 bases from V and 3 bases from J, with 8 bases between. There are 11 residues in the CDR3. The germline gives CDR1 SQVTM, CDR2 ANQGSEA. CDR3 nucleotide sequence: TGCAGCGTTCGCGGCCTCTACGAGCAGTACTTC. It is translated as CSVRGLYEQYF.

This sequence joins TRBV23-1 and TRBJ2-7, with no clear D. TRBV23-1 is assigned to the ORF class and has an uncertain function. The CDR3 covers 15 residues. The V end lost 3 bases, the J end lost 3 bases, and 15 bases lay between the germline ends. CDR3 DNA sequence: TGCGCCAGCAGTCATTCCGTTACAGTGAACTACGAGCAGTACTTC. Translation: CASSHSVTVNYEQYF.

The sample holds many counts of this clonotype. V and J are TRBV21-1 and TRBJ2-7; TRBD1, the table's D call, was not compared with the DNA. TRBV21-1 is shown as a pseudogene. The CDR3 sequence is 13 residues long. The CDR3 loop reads CASTPGSPYEQYF. CDR3 coding DNA: TGTGCCAGCACTCCGGGCTCCCCGTACGAGCAGTACTTC.

In its sample, this clonotype was seen many times. The rearrangement links TRBV5-1 to TRBJ1-5; D might be TRBD1 (6 bases). Trimming stripped 0 bases from V and 5 bases from J, with 12 bases between. Per germline, CDR1 SGHRS and CDR2 YFSETQ. The CDR3 is 15 residues long. CDR3 sequence: CASSLARGVYQPQHF. CDR3 bases: TGCGCCAGCAGCTTGGCCAGGGGCGTTTATCAGCCCCAGCATTTT.

This clonotype was seen ten or more times. This sequence joins TRBV18 and TRBJ2-5, with 13 positions matching TRBD2. Trimming removed 4 bases from V and 5 bases from J; junction bases left unmatched: 10. CDR3 length: 17 residues. Per germline, CDR1 KGHSH and CDR2 LQKENI. Here the CDR3 DNA reads TGTGCCAGCTCACGCGGACTAGCGGGAGTTAAGGTGGAGACCCAGTACTTC. The encoded protein is CASSRGLAGVKVETQYF.

The sample holds many counts of this clonotype. V usage is TRBV20-1 and J usage is TRBJ2-2; D uncertain. This CDR3 region has 14 residues. The germline V gene encodes CDR1 DFQATT and CDR2 SNEGSKA (reference sequence). Trimming shortened V by 3 bases and J by 4 bases, and 12 bases separated the two germline ends. CDR3: CSARKRTATGELFF. CDR3 sequence (DNA): TGCAGTGCTAGGAAAAGGACGGCCACCGGGGAGCTGTTTTTT.

The V gene is TRBV6-1, the J gene TRBJ2-2; 8 nucleotides align to TRBD2. The germline CDR1 and CDR2 sequences are MNHNS and SASEGT. There are 15 residues in the CDR3. V dropped 7 bases and J dropped 3; count of bases not matched to a gene: 7. The CDR3 nucleotides are TGTGCCAGCAACCCACTAGCGGCGGACACCGGGGAGCTGTTTTTT. It is translated as CASNPLAADTGELFF.

In its sample, this clonotype was seen many times. This chain links TRBV28 with TRBJ2-3; maybe TRBD1 (5 bases). The CDR3 is 12 residues long. The V end lost 4 bases, the J end lost 3 bases, and 5 bases lay between the germline ends. Germline CDR1 and CDR2: MDHEN and SYDVKM. In nucleotides, the CDR3 is TGTGCCAGCAGTTCAGGGACAGATACGCAGTATTTT. Translated, it gives CASSSGTDTQYF.

The genes are TRBV12-3 or TRBV12-4 and TRBJ2-5; TRBD1 might be the D (6 bases). V lost 4 bases and J 2 bases, leaving 14 bases between the germline ends. The CDR3 runs 15 residues. The CDR3 loop reads CASSSTNRAQETQYF. The CDR3 DNA reads as TGTGCCAGCAGTTCGACGAACAGGGCACAAGAGACCCAGTACTTC.

This clonotype has at least ten counts. The chain links TRBV4-1 to TRBJ1-2; a weak D match, TRBD1 (5 bases). Trimming left V 1 base short and J 9 bases short, with 15 bases between. Per germline, CDR1 MGHRA and CDR2 YSYEKL. This CDR3 has 14 amino acids. The CDR3 DNA reads as TGCGCCAGCAGCCAAGTGGGGGTGGGAGGGAGCTACACCTTC. It encodes CASSQVGVGGSYTF.

The chain uses TRBV19 and TRBJ1-5; D remains unclear. Germline V gene lookup returns CDR1 LNHDA and CDR2 SQIVND (reference sequence). Trimming left V 3 bases short and J 4 bases short, with 13 bases between. The length of the CDR3 is 15 residues. The CDR3 is CASSIIRQPNQPQHF. The CDR3 DNA follows: TGTGCCAGTAGTATCATTAGGCAACCTAATCAGCCCCAGCATTTT.

This clonotype was counted ten times or more. The chain joins TRBV7-6 to TRBJ2-2; D is possibly TRBD1 (5 bases). The CDR3 has 19 residues. Germline loops: CDR1 SGHVS, CDR2 FNYEAQ. Trimming pared 5 bases from V and 3 bases from J, leaving 25 bases between. The CDR3, as DNA: TGTGCCAGCAGCCGTTTGCCCCAGATTGTGGGGCTTCACACCGGGGAGCTGTTTTTT. Translating gives CASSRLPQIVGLHTGELFF.

This clonotype was seen ten or more times. The chain uses TRBV27 and TRBJ2-5, with 9 positions matching TRBD2. Germline V gene sequence: CDR1 MNHEY, CDR2 SMNVEV (reference sequence). The CDR3 extends over 16 amino acids. V gave up 5 bases and J gave up 6 bases; unmatched junction bases: 13. The CDR3 DNA is TGTGCCAGCAGTGGTTTGTGGCGGGAGGGCCTTAAGACCCAGTACTTC. Amino acid sequence: CASSGLWREGLKTQYF.

This clonotype was recorded many times. V is TRBV3-1 and J is TRBJ2-1; D remains ambiguous. Germline V CDR1 and CDR2: LGHDT, YNNKEL (reference sequence). The CDR3 extends over 13 amino acids. V lost 2 bases to trimming and J lost 6 bases, with 8 bases between them. CDR3 DNA: TGTGCCAGCAGCCAATCCCTGCGCAATGAGCAGTTCTTC. Protein: CASSQSLRNEQFF.

This clonotype showed up many times. The chain combines TRBV27 with TRBJ1-5; D possibly corresponds to TRBD1 (5 bases). Germline CDR1 is MNHEY and CDR2 is SMNVEV (reference sequence). CDR3 length: 13 amino acids. With 5 bases removed from V and 5 bases from J, the gap between germline ends came to 10 bases. The DNA of the CDR3 is TGTGCCAGCAGTGACACAGGTTATCAGCCCCAGCATTTT. Its translation is CASSDTGYQPQHF.

This clonotype has ten or more counts. Mismatch with germline at one junction end may stem from a read error. The rearrangement uses TRBV5-5 and TRBJ2-2; TRBD2 aligns across 8 bases. Germline assignment: CDR1 SGHKS and CDR2 YYEKEE (reference sequence). CDR3 length: 15 amino acids. The CDR3 DNA reads as TGCGCCAGCAGCTTGATAGCGGGGTCCACCGGGGAGCTGTTTTTT. This encodes CASSLIAGSTGELFF.

The rearrangement joins TRBV11-1 to TRBJ2-5; D gene uncertain. With 1 base removed from V and 3 bases from J, the gap between germline ends came to 12 bases. Germline V CDR1 and CDR2: SGHAT, FQDESV (reference sequence). This CDR3 contains 15 residues. The CDR3 spells CASSLVPRVEETQYF. The CDR3 region has the DNA TGTGCCAGCAGCTTAGTCCCACGTGTTGAAGAGACCCAGTACTTC.

The chain combines TRBV28 with TRBJ1-6, with D hard to call. This CDR3 has 11 amino acids. Germline V gene sequence: CDR1 MDHEN, CDR2 SYDVKM. V shed 6 bases and J shed 7 bases, with 4 bases lying between them. CDR3 bases: TGTGCCAGCAGGGGAAATTCACCCCTCCACTTT. Translating gives CASRGNSPLHF.

This clonotype occurred many times. V is TRBV29-1 and J is TRBJ1-1; TRBD1 is a possible D gene (5 bases). Germline CDR1 SQVTM, CDR2 ANQGSEA. The CDR3 is 12 residues long. Trimming pared 7 bases from V and 4 bases from J, leaving 13 bases between. Written as DNA, the CDR3 is TGCAGCGCCTCCGGGGGGACCACTGAAGCTTTCTTT. The encoded protein is CSASGGTTEAFF.

There are many counts of this clonotype. The chain combines TRBV11-2 with TRBJ2-1, with 8 bases aligning to TRBD1. The CDR3 runs to 16 residues. Trimming took 7 bases from V and 1 from J; bases not matched to a gene: 9. CDR1 is SGHAT, CDR2 FQNNGV, per germline. The CDR3: CASNGQGRGSYNEQFF. CDR3 sequence (DNA): TGTGCCAGCAATGGACAGGGAAGAGGATCCTACAATGAGCAGTTCTTC. Based on the CDR3 plus reference TRBV11-2 and TRBJ2-1, the full variable domain is EAGVAQSPRYKIIEKRQSVAFWCNPISGHATLYWYQQILGQGPKLLIQFQNNGVVDDSQLPKDRFSAERLKGVDSTLKIQPAKLEDSAVYLCASNGQGRGSYNEQFFGPGTRLTVL.

This clonotype was counted many times. V is TRBV4-1 and J is TRBJ2-7; perhaps TRBD2 as D (5 bases). Germline assignment: CDR1 MGHRA and CDR2 YSYEKL. The CDR3 has 14 residues. V lost 6 bases to trimming and J lost 4 bases, with 16 bases between them. In DNA form, the CDR3 reads TGCGCCAGCAGTCCATCGTCTAGCCTGTACGAGCAGTACTTC. Protein: CASSPSSSLYEQYF.

This clonotype was observed at least ten times. V gene TRBV5-1 combines with J gene TRBJ2-2; D possibly corresponds to TRBD1 (6 bases). V shed 0 bases and J shed 0 bases, with 9 bases lying between them. Germline V gives CDR1 SGHRS, CDR2 YFSETQ. The CDR3 length is 16 residues. The CDR3 spells CASSLGKGANTGELFF. The CDR3 coding sequence is TGCGCCAGCAGCTTGGGGAAGGGGGCGAACACCGGGGAGCTGTTTTTT.